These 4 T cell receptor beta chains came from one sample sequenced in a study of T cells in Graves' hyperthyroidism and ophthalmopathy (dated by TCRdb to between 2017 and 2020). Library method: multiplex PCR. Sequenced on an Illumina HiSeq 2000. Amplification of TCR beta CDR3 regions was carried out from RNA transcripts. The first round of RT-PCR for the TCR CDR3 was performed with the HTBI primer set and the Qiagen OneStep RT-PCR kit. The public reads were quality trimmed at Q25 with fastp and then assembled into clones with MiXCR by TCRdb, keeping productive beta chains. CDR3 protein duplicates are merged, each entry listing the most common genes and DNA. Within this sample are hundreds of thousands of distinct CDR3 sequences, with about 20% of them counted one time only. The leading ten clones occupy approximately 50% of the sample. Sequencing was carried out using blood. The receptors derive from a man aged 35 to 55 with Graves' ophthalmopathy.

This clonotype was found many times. DNA of the CDR3: TGCAGTGCTAGGGGGCTAAAAGAGACCCAGTACTTC. This gives the protein CSARGLKETQYF. This chain uses TRBV20-1 with TRBJ2-5; TRBD1 might be the D (5 bases). Germline-derived CDR1 and CDR2 are DFQATT and SNEGSKA (reference sequence). This CDR3 has 12 residues. V was pared by 3 bases and J by 3 bases, with 8 bases between.

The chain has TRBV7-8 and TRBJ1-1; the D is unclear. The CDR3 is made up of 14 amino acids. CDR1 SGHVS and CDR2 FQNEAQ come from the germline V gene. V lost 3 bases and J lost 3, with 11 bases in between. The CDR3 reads CASSFPGLYTEAFF. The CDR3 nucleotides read TGTGCCAGCAGCTTCCCCGGTTTATACACTGAAGCTTTCTTT.

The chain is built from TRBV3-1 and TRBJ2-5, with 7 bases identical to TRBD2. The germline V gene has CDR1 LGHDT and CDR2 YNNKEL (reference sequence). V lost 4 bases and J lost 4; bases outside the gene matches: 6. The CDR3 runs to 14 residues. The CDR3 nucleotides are TGTGCCAGCAGCCCACGGGACTACCTAGAGACCCAGTACTTC. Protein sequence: CASSPRDYLETQYF.

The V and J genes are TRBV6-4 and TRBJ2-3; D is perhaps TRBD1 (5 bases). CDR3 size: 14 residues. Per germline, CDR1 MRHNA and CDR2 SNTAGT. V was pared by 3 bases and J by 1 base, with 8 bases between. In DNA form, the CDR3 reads TGTGCCAGCAGTGAAGGGGAACGCACAGATACGCAGTATTTT. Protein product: CASSEGERTDTQYF.